The T cell receptor (beta chain) described here comes from a study of T cells in Graves' hyperthyroidism and ophthalmopathy. Study at large: Peripheral blood draws took place at initial diagnosis, ahead of any treatment.

RNA transcripts yielded amplified TCR beta CDR3 regions. The HTBI primer set was used in a first-round RT-PCR of the TCR CDR3. TCRdb recomputed calls from the multiplex PCR reads with MiXCR, one row per CDR3 protein. Seen here are around 36,000 distinct CDR3 sequences, 40% to 60% observed once, and the top ten hold roughly 15%. The CDR3 consists of 13 residues. The germline gives CDR1 SEHNR, CDR2 FQNEAQ (reference sequence). Trimming cost V 1 base and J 5 bases; bases outside gene matches: 2. Patients affected by ophthalmopathy presented a Clinical Activity Score of at least 3, a NOSPECS grade of at least 4, and disease duration below 3 months. Criteria for exclusion of patients were uncontrolled infection, other autoimmune disease, pregnancy or lactation.

The V call is TRBV7-9, the J call TRBJ2-7, with 7 bases aligning to TRBD1. Material: blood. The clonotype comes from a man in his forties with Graves' ophthalmopathy. The DNA for the CDR3 is TGTGCCAGCAGCTTAGTGGGGACAGACGAGCAGTACTTC. This translates into CASSLVGTDEQYF.